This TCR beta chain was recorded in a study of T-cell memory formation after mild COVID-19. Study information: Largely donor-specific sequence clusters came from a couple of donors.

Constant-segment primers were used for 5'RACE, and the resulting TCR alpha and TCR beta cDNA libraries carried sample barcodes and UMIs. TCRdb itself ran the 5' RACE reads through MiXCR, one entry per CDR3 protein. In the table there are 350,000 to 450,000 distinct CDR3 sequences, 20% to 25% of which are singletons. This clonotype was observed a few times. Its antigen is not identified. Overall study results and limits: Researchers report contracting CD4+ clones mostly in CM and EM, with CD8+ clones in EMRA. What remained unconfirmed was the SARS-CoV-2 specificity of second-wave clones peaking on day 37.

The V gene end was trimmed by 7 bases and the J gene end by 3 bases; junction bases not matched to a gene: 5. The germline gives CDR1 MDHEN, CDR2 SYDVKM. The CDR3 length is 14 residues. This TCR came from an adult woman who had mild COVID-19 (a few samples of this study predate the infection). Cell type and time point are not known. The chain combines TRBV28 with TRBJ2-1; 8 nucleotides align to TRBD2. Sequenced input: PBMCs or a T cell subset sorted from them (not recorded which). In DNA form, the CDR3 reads TGTGCCAGCACCCCGGGAGGGAGCTACAATGAGCAGTTCTTC. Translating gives CASTPGGSYNEQFF. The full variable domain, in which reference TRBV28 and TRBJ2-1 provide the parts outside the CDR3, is DVKVTQSSRYLVKRTGEKVFLECVQDMDHENMFWYRQDPGLGLRLIYFSYDVKMKEKGDIPEGYSVSREKKERFSLILESASTNQTSMYLCASTPGGSYNEQFFGPGTRLTVL.